The 7 T cell receptor beta chains presented below share a single source sample, sequenced in a study of blood T cell repertoires in COVID-19. Profiled with immunoSEQ multiplex PCR; TCRdb holds only in-frame clones, not every one. The sample yields around 270,000 clones, around nine tenths seen once. Sequences were obtained from PBMCs or T cells enriched from blood (not recorded which). These receptors were taken from a middle-aged woman who had been exposed to COVID-19.

The chain carries TRBV19 and TRBJ1-1; TRBD1 is a possible D gene (5 bases). V was cut by 6 bases and J by 12 bases, with 17 bases left in between. Germline V gene lookup returns CDR1 LNHDA and CDR2 SQIVND (reference sequence). CDR3 size: 12 residues. The CDR3, as DNA: TGTGCCAGTAGATATCAGGGAAGTCGACCTTTCTTT. Translating gives CASRYQGSRPFF. The complete variable domain, with remaining parts taken from reference TRBV19 and TRBJ1-1, reads DGGITQSPKYLFRKEGQNVTLSCEQNLNHDAMYWYRQDPGQGLRLIYYSQIVNDFQKGDIAEGYSVSREKKESFPLTVTSAQKNPTAFYLCASRYQGSRPFFGQGTRLTVV.

This clone is a singleton in its sample. The V gene is TRBV11-3, the J gene TRBJ2-1, with D possibly matching TRBD2 (5 bases). Deletions cut 3 bases from V and 1 base from J, with 10 bases between. Germline V CDR1 and CDR2: SGHNT, YENEEA. The CDR3 runs to 15 residues. The CDR3 is CASSLSGESYNEQFF. In DNA form, the CDR3 reads TGTGCCAGCAGCTTGAGCGGAGAATCCTACAATGAGCAGTTCTTC.

CDR3 loop: CASRLGAGLAWEQFF. DNA for the CDR3: TGTGCCAGCAGACTAGGAGCCGGACTAGCATGGGAGCAGTTCTTC. The V gene is TRBV27, the J gene TRBJ2-1; TRBD2 matches 8 bases. Unmatched junction bases numbered 14, after V lost 6 bases and J lost 10 bases. CDR3 length: 15 residues. CDR1 is MNHEY and CDR2 is SMNVEV in the germline V gene (reference sequence).

The V and J genes are TRBV6-4 and TRBJ1-1; the D is unclear. Trimming stripped 5 bases from V and 11 bases from J, with 12 bases between. The CDR3 length is 11 residues. The germline V gene encodes CDR1 MRHNA and CDR2 SNTAGT. The CDR3: CASSLPTWAFF. As DNA, the CDR3 is TGTGCCAGCAGTTTACCCACATGGGCTTTCTTT.

This sequence joins TRBV7-3 and TRBJ2-1; 9 nucleotides match TRBD2. This CDR3 is 16 amino acids long. Germline values: CDR1 SGHTA, CDR2 FQGTGA. V shed 4 bases, J shed 4 bases, and the junction held 8 bases outside the gene matches. The CDR3 sequence: CASSSLSGSTYNEQFF. CDR3 nucleotides: TGTGCCAGCAGCTCACTTAGCGGGAGCACTTACAATGAGCAGTTCTTC.

CDR3 coding DNA: TGTGCCAGCAGCTTCTACAGGGGCACCTACAATGAGCAGTTCTTC. This sequence encodes CASSFYRGTYNEQFF. The chain uses TRBV7-2 and TRBJ2-1, with 7 bases lining up with TRBD1. Germline CDR1 SGHTA, CDR2 FQGNSA. V was pared by 3 bases and J by 2 bases, with 4 bases of the junction left unmatched. This CDR3 is built from 15 residues.

This chain connects TRBV4-2 to TRBJ2-7; a possible D gene is TRBD1 (6 bases). The CDR3 totals 14 residues. The V gene's germline CDR1 is LGHNA and CDR2 YNFKEQ. The V end was cut by 4 bases, the J end by 2 bases, with 12 bases between. This CDR3 reads CASSLRTGPYEQYF. The DNA for the CDR3 is TGTGCCAGCAGCCTTCGCACAGGGCCCTACGAGCAGTACTTC.